A selection of T cell receptor beta chains follows, all from one sample in a study of shared clonotypes between healthy human individuals. Only in-frame clones appear in the TCRdb table, and some are missing; sequencing was by immunoSEQ multiplex PCR. The table shows 520,000 or so clones, with about four fifths occurring only once. Material: PBMCs. These receptors originate from a woman in her forties in good health. Some clones in this sample may be carry-over from other donors' samples. CDR3s include the opening cysteine and the closing phenylalanine or tryptophan. D genes are given only for firm matches. Expanded clones get a size class; other rows say once, few or many, or leave the size out.

D gene: -; clone size: once; V gene: TRBV28; J gene: TRBJ2-5; CDR3 protein: CASSLLDLRETQYF; CDR3 DNA: TGTGCCAGCAGTTTACTTGACCTGAGGGAGACCCAGTACTTC
D gene: TRBD1; clone size: -; V gene: TRBV15; J gene: TRBJ2-2; CDR3 protein: CATSRGGQGSGELFF; CDR3 DNA: TGTGCCACCAGCAGAGGGGGACAGGGATCCGGGGAGCTGTTTTTT
D gene: TRBD2; clone size: -; V gene: TRBV6-6; J gene: TRBJ2-5; CDR3 protein: CASSTHQGGETQYF; CDR3 DNA: TGTGCCAGCAGCACCCACCAGGGAGGGGAGACCCAGTACTTC
D gene: TRBD2; clone size: -; V gene: TRBV29-1; J gene: TRBJ2-7; CDR3 protein: CSGRGAGGGSEQYF; CDR3 DNA: TGCAGCGGTAGAGGTGCGGGAGGGGGGTCCGAGCAGTACTTC
D gene: TRBD2; clone size: -; V gene: TRBV29-1; J gene: TRBJ2-3; CDR3 protein: CSSGLADPTDTQYF; CDR3 DNA: TGCAGCTCAGGACTAGCGGATCCCACAGATACGCAGTATTTT
D gene: TRBD1; clone size: -; V gene: TRBV19; J gene: TRBJ2-6; CDR3 protein: CASSMGVGRGPSGANVLTF; CDR3 DNA: TGTGCCAGTAGTATGGGAGTGGGCAGGGGGCCCTCTGGGGCCAACGTCCTGACTTTC
D gene: -; clone size: -; V gene: TRBV18; J gene: TRBJ1-1; CDR3 protein: CASSPLRDLNTEAFF; CDR3 DNA: TGTGCCAGCTCACCATTGAGAGACCTGAACACTGAAGCTTTCTTT
D gene: -; clone size: -; V gene: TRBV11-2; J gene: TRBJ2-5; CDR3 protein: CASSLVQGRETQYF; CDR3 DNA: TGTGCCAGCAGCTTAGTACAGGGGAGGGAGACCCAGTACTTC
D gene: TRBD2; clone size: -; V gene: TRBV28; J gene: TRBJ2-7; CDR3 protein: CASRTSGSLVHEQYF; CDR3 DNA: TGTGCCAGCAGGACTAGCGGGAGTCTCGTCCACGAGCAGTACTTC
D gene: -; clone size: -; V gene: TRBV7-9; J gene: TRBJ2-1; CDR3 protein: CASSPRAPDSKSSYNEQFF; CDR3 DNA: TGTGCCAGCAGCCCAAGAGCCCCCGACTCCAAGAGCTCCTACAATGAGCAGTTCTTC
D gene: -; clone size: few; V gene: TRBV28; J gene: TRBJ1-4; CDR3 protein: CASSLGQSNNEKLFF; CDR3 DNA: TGTGCCAGCAGCTTAGGACAGTCAAACAATGAAAAACTGTTTTTT
D gene: -; clone size: -; V gene: TRBV30; J gene: TRBJ1-6; CDR3 protein: CAWSGRDPHNSPLHF; CDR3 DNA: TGTGCCTGGAGTGGCCGGGACCCACACAATTCACCCCTCCACTTT
D gene: -; clone size: -; V gene: TRBV30; J gene: TRBJ1-2; CDR3 protein: CAWTRDSNYGYTF; CDR3 DNA: TGTGCCTGGACCCGGGACTCTAACTATGGCTACACCTTC
D gene: -; clone size: -; V gene: TRBV5-5; J gene: TRBJ2-1; CDR3 protein: CASSFFREHNEQFF; CDR3 DNA: TGTGCCAGCAGCTTTTTTCGGGAGCACAATGAGCAGTTCTTC
D gene: TRBD2; clone size: -; V gene: TRBV7-8; J gene: TRBJ2-7; CDR3 protein: CASSLVFERENEQYF; CDR3 DNA: TGTGCCAGCAGCTTAGTATTCGAGCGGGAGAACGAGCAGTACTTC
D gene: -; clone size: -; V gene: TRBV28; J gene: TRBJ1-5; CDR3 protein: CASSLGINQPQHF; CDR3 DNA: TGTGCCAGCAGTTTAGGGATCAATCAGCCCCAGCATTTT
D gene: -; clone size: -; V gene: TRBV28; J gene: TRBJ1-1; CDR3 protein: CASEYLDGGRASAFF; CDR3 DNA: TGTGCCAGCGAGTATCTGGACGGAGGCAGGGCATCAGCTTTCTTT
D gene: TRBD1; clone size: once; V gene: TRBV29-1; J gene: TRBJ1-1; CDR3 protein: CSVEGARQGLITEAFF; CDR3 DNA: TGCAGCGTTGAGGGGGCCCGACAGGGGCTCATTACTGAAGCTTTCTTT
D gene: -; clone size: -; V gene: TRBV18; J gene: TRBJ2-5; CDR3 protein: CASSPGSRETQYF; CDR3 DNA: TGTGCCAGCTCACCCGGGTCGCGGGAGACCCAGTACTTC
D gene: -; clone size: -; V gene: TRBV29-1; J gene: TRBJ2-7; CDR3 protein: CSVGSGISFEQYF; CDR3 DNA: TGCAGCGTTGGGTCCGGGATATCCTTCGAGCAGTACTTC
D gene: -; clone size: -; V gene: TRBV11-2; J gene: TRBJ2-5; CDR3 protein: CASSPSKTQYF; CDR3 DNA: TGTGCCAGCAGCCCATCAAAGACCCAGTACTTC
D gene: -; clone size: -; V gene: TRBV7-9; J gene: TRBJ1-1; CDR3 protein: CASSQGHVGMNTEAFF; CDR3 DNA: TGTGCCAGCAGCCAAGGTCATGTGGGAATGAACACTGAAGCTTTCTTT
D gene: TRBD1; clone size: once; V gene: TRBV11-3; J gene: TRBJ2-2; CDR3 protein: CASSPTGQVCTGELFF; CDR3 DNA: TGTGCCAGCAGCCCCACGGGACAGGTCTGCACCGGGGAGCTGTTTTTT
D gene: TRBD1; clone size: -; V gene: TRBV2; J gene: TRBJ1-3; CDR3 protein: CASRGPFTIRTGKGNTIYF; CDR3 DNA: TGTGCCAGCAGGGGTCCCTTTACTATTAGGACAGGGAAAGGAAACACCATATATTTT
D gene: -; clone size: -; V gene: TRBV27; J gene: TRBJ1-2; CDR3 protein: CASSLSRMNYGYTF; CDR3 DNA: TGTGCCAGCAGTTTGTCACGGATGAACTATGGCTACACCTTC
D gene: TRBD2; clone size: -; V gene: TRBV28; J gene: TRBJ2-1; CDR3 protein: CASSPPGLEGVRNEQFF; CDR3 DNA: TGTGCCAGCAGTCCCCCGGGACTAGAGGGGGTCAGGAATGAGCAGTTCTTC
D gene: -; clone size: -; V gene: TRBV7-9; J gene: TRBJ2-2; CDR3 protein: CASSFNQGRNPGELFF; CDR3 DNA: TGTGCCAGCAGCTTCAACCAGGGTCGGAATCCCGGGGAGCTGTTTTTT
D gene: -; clone size: -; V gene: TRBV14; J gene: TRBJ1-2; CDR3 protein: CASSTQTNYGYTF; CDR3 DNA: TGTGCCAGCAGCACACAAACTAACTATGGCTACACCTTC
D gene: -; clone size: -; V gene: TRBV5-1; J gene: TRBJ1-4; CDR3 protein: CASSLDGQRNEKLFF; CDR3 DNA: TGCGCCAGCAGCTTGGATGGACAGCGTAATGAAAAACTGTTTTTT
D gene: TRBD1; clone size: -; V gene: TRBV10-2; J gene: TRBJ1-1; CDR3 protein: CASSAGQVNTEAFF; CDR3 DNA: TGCGCCAGCAGTGCTGGACAGGTGAACACTGAAGCTTTCTTT
D gene: -; clone size: many; V gene: TRBV27; J gene: TRBJ1-6; CDR3 protein: CASNTYNSPLHF; CDR3 DNA: TGTGCCAGCAACACGTATAATTCACCCCTCCACTTT
D gene: -; clone size: -; V gene: TRBV20-1; J gene: TRBJ2-1; CDR3 protein: CSARAPGRKFF; CDR3 DNA: TGCAGTGCTAGGGCGCCGGGGCGTAAGTTCTTC
D gene: TRBD2; clone size: -; V gene: TRBV28; J gene: TRBJ2-3; CDR3 protein: CASSRGTSGITDTQYF; CDR3 DNA: TGTGCCAGCAGCCGGGGGACTAGCGGGATAACAGATACGCAGTATTTT
D gene: TRBD1; clone size: -; V gene: TRBV5-1; J gene: TRBJ1-3; CDR3 protein: CASSLAGTGNSGNTIYF; CDR3 DNA: TGCGCCAGCAGCTTGGCCGGGACAGGGAACTCTGGAAACACCATATATTTT
D gene: -; clone size: -; V gene: TRBV7-9; J gene: TRBJ1-2; CDR3 protein: CASSSGYYGYTF; CDR3 DNA: TGTGCCAGCAGTTCCGGTTACTATGGCTACACCTTC